This T cell receptor beta chain was identified in a study of shared clonotypes between healthy human individuals. Whole-study context: Used for every donor were three CD4 naive, three CD4 memory, two CD8 naive and one CD8 memory plate.

Terminally differentiated effector memory CD45RA+ cells were excluded from the naive CD8 cells, which were CD45RO-negative and positively selected for CCR7. Points on this clone: Its specificity is not known.

Clones were read by immunoSEQ multiplex PCR, and TCRdb kept only the in-frame ones, dropping some. This sample has more than 600,000 clones; approximately 90% occur once, and the top ten carry 20% to 25%. General study results and limits: Non-shared clonotypes displayed generation probabilities falling below those of clonotypes present in all four donors.

Germline values: CDR1 PRHDT, CDR2 FYEKMQ (reference sequence). The CDR3 loop spans 16 amino acids. Between the trimmed V and J ends, which lost 1 base and 2 bases, there was a span of 14 bases. The V call is TRBV13, the J call TRBJ1-1; D not certain. This TCR was recovered from a man between 25 and 39 years old in good health. The sequenced sample consisted of naive CD8+ T cells sorted from blood. CDR3 in DNA: TGTGCCAGCAGCTTAGAGGGCAGTCCACCCAACACTGAAGCTTTCTTT. Encoded protein: CASSLEGSPPNTEAFF. Supplemented by reference TRBV13 and TRBJ1-1, the full variable domain reads AAGVIQSPRHLIKEKRETATLKCYPIPRHDTVYWYQQGPGQDPQFLISFYEKMQSDKGSIPDRFSAQQFSDYHSELNMSSLELGDSALYFCASSLEGSPPNTEAFFGQGTRLTVV.